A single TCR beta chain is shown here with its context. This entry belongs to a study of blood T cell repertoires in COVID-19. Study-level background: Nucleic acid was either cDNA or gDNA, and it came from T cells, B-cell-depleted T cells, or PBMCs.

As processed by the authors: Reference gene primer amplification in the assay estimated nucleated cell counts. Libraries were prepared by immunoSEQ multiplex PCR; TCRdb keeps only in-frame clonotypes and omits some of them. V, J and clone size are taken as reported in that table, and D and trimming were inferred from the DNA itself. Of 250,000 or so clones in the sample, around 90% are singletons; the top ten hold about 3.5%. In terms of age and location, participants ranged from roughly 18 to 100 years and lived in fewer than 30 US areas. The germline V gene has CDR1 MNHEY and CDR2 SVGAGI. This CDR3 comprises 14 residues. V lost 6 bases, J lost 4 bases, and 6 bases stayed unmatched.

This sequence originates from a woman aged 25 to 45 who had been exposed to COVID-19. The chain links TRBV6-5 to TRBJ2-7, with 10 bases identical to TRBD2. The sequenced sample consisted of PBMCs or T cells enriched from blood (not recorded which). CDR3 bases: TGTGCCAGCAGAGTAGCGGGAGGCGTTTACGAGCAGTACTTC. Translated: CASRVAGGVYEQYF.